The 22 T cell receptor beta chains presented below share a single source sample, sequenced in a study of blood T cell repertoires in COVID-19. Here immunoSEQ multiplex PCR was the method, and the copy in TCRdb shows in-frame clones only, minus some. Of some 150,000 clones in the sample, around 79% are singletons; the top ten hold around 1.7%. Material: peripheral blood. Receptors were obtained from an elderly man with acute or convalescent COVID-19.

The chain employs TRBV24-1 and TRBJ2-5; 7 positions match TRBD2. The CDR3 contains 13 residues. Germline CDR1 and CDR2: KGHDR and SFDVKD. Germline trimming cut 9 bases from V and 4 bases from J; bases unmatched to any gene: 7. CDR3 amino acids: CATGGGEAETQYF. The CDR3 DNA reads as TGTGCCACCGGCGGGGGAGAAGCAGAGACCCAGTACTTC.

With respect to this clone: Other DNA sequences in this sample translate to the same CDR3. The rearrangement links TRBV5-1 to TRBJ2-2; tentative D call: TRBD1 (5 bases). The CDR3 has 14 residues. In germline, CDR1 is SGHRS, CDR2 YFSETQ. Trimming took off 5 bases at V and 3 bases at J, with 11 bases between the two ends. The CDR3 DNA reads as TGCGCCAGCAGGCAGGGTCAAGACACCGGGGAGCTGTTTTTT. This sequence encodes CASRQGQDTGELFF.

This clone was seen more than once but under ten times. The chain carries TRBV10-1 and TRBJ1-5, with TRBD1 matching over 9 bases. CDR1 and CDR2 (germline): WNHNN, SYGVQD (reference sequence). The CDR3 is 13 residues long. J was trimmed by 7 bases and V by 8 bases; bases with no gene match: 6. Written as DNA, the CDR3 is TGCGCCAGCGGGACAGGGACAGGCCAGCCCCAGCATTTT. Translating it yields CASGTGTGQPQHF.

The CDR3 spells CASSGPGTGGRGNQPQHF. As DNA, the CDR3 is TGTGCCAGCAGTGGACCCGGGACAGGGGGCAGGGGCAATCAGCCCCAGCATTTT. The V gene is TRBV2, the J gene TRBJ1-5; 12 bases match TRBD1. The CDR3 covers 18 residues. Germline lookup yields CDR1 SNHLY and CDR2 FYNNEI. Losses at the gene ends were 4 bases for V and 2 bases for J; bases not matched to a gene: 9.

The rearrangement links TRBV23-1 to TRBJ2-3; 8 bases agree with TRBD2. Being an ORF, TRBV23-1 has a function that is uncertain. The CDR3 contains 17 residues. V was clipped by 10 bases and J by 4 bases; unmatched bases: 19. For the CDR3, the DNA is TGCGCCATCAAGACCGCCGGGGGGGCCGAGATCGCAGATACGCAGTATTTT. This translates into CAIKTAGGAEIADTQYF.

The sample holds a few counts of this clone. This chain connects TRBV4-2 to TRBJ1-2, with no clear D. Per the germline V gene, CDR1 is LGHNA and CDR2 is YNFKEQ. With 0 bases removed from V and 1 base from J, the gap between germline ends came to 12 bases. The CDR3 covers 16 residues. CDR3 DNA: TGTGCCAGCAGCCAAGATTTGGCAGTTTTTAACTATGGCTACACCTTC. It encodes CASSQDLAVFNYGYTF.

The chain links TRBV11-3 to TRBJ2-7; the match to TRBD2 covers 7 bases. Germline CDR1 SGHNT, CDR2 YENEEA. The trim removed 3 bases at V and 5 bases at J, leaving 7 bases unmatched. This CDR3 region has 14 residues. CDR3 DNA sequence: TGTGCCAGCAGCTTTGGACCAGCGGGACACGAGCAGTACTTC. Translated: CASSFGPAGHEQYF.

This clone was seen only a few times. The rearrangement links TRBV9 to TRBJ2-1; 12 positions match TRBD2. CDR1 and CDR2 from the germline V gene are SGDLS and YYNGEE. The CDR3 is made up of 15 amino acids. J gave up 7 bases and V 1 base, and 3 bases lay outside the gene matches. CDR3 DNA: TGTGCCAGCAGCGTAAGGACTAGCGGGGTAAATGAGCAGTTCTTC. Protein: CASSVRTSGVNEQFF.

V usage is TRBV4-1 and J usage is TRBJ2-2; the match to TRBD1 covers 7 bases. The length of the CDR3 is 15 residues. V gave up 0 bases and J gave up 4 bases; unmatched junction bases: 2. Germline assignment: CDR1 MGHRA and CDR2 YSYEKL. Here the CDR3 DNA reads TGCGCCAGCAGCCAAGAAGACAGGGTCACCGGGGAGCTGTTTTTT. Translating it yields CASSQEDRVTGELFF.

Remarks on this clone: Other nucleotide sequences from this sample produce the same CDR3. This chain connects TRBV5-1 to TRBJ2-3; 11 bases agree with TRBD2. CDR3 length equals 16 residues. The trim removed 4 bases at V and 0 bases at J, leaving 4 bases unmatched. CDR1 SGHRS and CDR2 YFSETQ come from the germline V gene. In DNA form, the CDR3 reads TGCGCCAGCAGCCTAGGGACTAGCGGAAGCACAGATACGCAGTATTTT. Its protein product is CASSLGTSGSTDTQYF. Full variable domain (rest looked up from reference TRBV5-1 and TRBJ2-3): KAGVTQTPRYLIKTRGQQVTLSCSPISGHRSVSWYQQTPGQGLQFLFEYFSETQRNKGNFPGRFSGRQFSNSRSEMNVSTLELGDSALYLCASSLGTSGSTDTQYFGPGTRLTVL.

This chain connects TRBV29-1 to TRBJ2-1, with TRBD2 matching over 14 bases. This CDR3 is built from 13 residues. Per germline, CDR1 SQVTM and CDR2 ANQGSEA. V trimming: 4 bases; J trimming: 7 bases; junction bases outside the gene matches: 0. The CDR3 sequence: CSVGLAGGNEQFF. CDR3 coding DNA: TGCAGCGTTGGACTAGCGGGGGGGAATGAGCAGTTCTTC.

The chain joins TRBV30 to TRBJ1-1; TRBD1 is a possible D gene (5 bases). V was clipped by 3 bases and J by 3 bases, with 11 bases between them. The CDR3 has 13 residues. CDR1 and CDR2 from the germline V gene are GTSNPN and SVGIG (reference sequence). The CDR3 sequence: CAWRRGRDTEAFF. Here the CDR3 DNA reads TGTGCCTGGAGAAGGGGCAGGGACACTGAAGCTTTCTTT.

Only a few counts were recorded for this clone. The same CDR3 arises from other DNA sequences in this sample as well. In nucleotides, the CDR3 is TGTGCCAGCTCACCACGAACAGCAACTAATGAAAAACTGTTTTTT. It specifies CASSPRTATNEKLFF. This chain joins TRBV18 and TRBJ1-4; D remains ambiguous. CDR1 and CDR2 from the germline V gene are KGHSH and LQKENI. CDR3 length: 15 amino acids. Trimming left V 1 base short and J 0 bases short, with 6 bases between.

This clone has more than one count but fewer than ten. The chain joins TRBV11-1 to TRBJ2-1; 10 bases match TRBD2. CDR3 length equals 16 residues. Trimming removed 5 bases from V and 6 bases from J; junction bases left unmatched: 10. CDR1 and CDR2 from the germline V gene are SGHAT and FQDESV (reference sequence). The CDR3 DNA follows: TGTGCCAGCAGCCCCCGCCAGCGGGGGGGCGGCAATGAGCAGTTCTTC. Protein: CASSPRQRGGGNEQFF.

The CDR3 is CASLRRDRGNEQYF. CDR3 sequence (DNA): TGTGCCAGCCTGCGTAGGGACAGGGGTAACGAGCAGTACTTC. The chain recombines TRBV21-1 with TRBJ2-7; TRBD1 is taken as the D call from the table, unchecked against the DNA. TRBV21-1 is a pseudogene locus. CDR3 length: 14 amino acids.

This chain connects TRBV27 to TRBJ1-2, with TRBD1 as a possible D gene (6 bases). CDR1 is MNHEY, CDR2 SMNVEV, per germline (reference sequence). Trimming took 4 bases from V and 8 from J, leaving 14 bases between them. CDR3 length equals 13 residues. The CDR3 bases are TGTGCCAGCAGTTCCAAACAGGGCCGAGGCTACACCTTC. Its translation: CASSSKQGRGYTF.

This chain links TRBV25-1 with TRBJ1-2, with a possible D match to TRBD1 (6 bases). Trimming removed 4 bases at V and 6 bases at J, with 6 bases between. Germline V lookup: CDR1 MGHDK, CDR2 SYGVNS. CDR3 length equals 11 residues. CDR3 in amino acids: CASSGGHGYTF. CDR3 DNA sequence: TGTGCCAGCAGTGGGGGGCATGGCTACACCTTC.

This chain uses TRBV6-5 with TRBJ1-2; tentative D call: TRBD1 (6 bases). The CDR3 runs 13 residues. CDR1 MNHEY and CDR2 SVGAGI come from the germline V gene. Trimming cost V 5 bases and J 2 bases, with 9 bases left between them. The CDR3 region is CASSPDRNYGYTF. The CDR3 coding sequence is TGTGCCAGCAGTCCTGACAGGAACTATGGCTACACCTTC.

This clone was picked up a small number of times. The chain joins TRBV24-1 to TRBJ1-1; no clear D gene. CDR3 length: 15 residues. Trimming left V 9 bases short and J 0 bases short, with 16 bases between. CDR1 and CDR2 from the germline V gene are KGHDR and SFDVKD. As DNA, the CDR3 is TGTGCCACCCGGGGAGGAAGGTCGGTGAACACTGAAGCTTTCTTT. It yields the protein CATRGGRSVNTEAFF.

The chain recombines TRBV9 with TRBJ2-5; 8 bases are a match to TRBD1. Germline values: CDR1 SGDLS, CDR2 YYNGEE. The J segment lost 5 bases and the V segment lost 6 bases, leaving 6 bases of the junction unmatched. The CDR3 contains 13 residues. Here the CDR3 DNA reads TGTGCCAGCAATCGAGGGGACAGGGAGACCCAGTACTTC. Its protein product is CASNRGDRETQYF. The whole variable domain, remainder taken from reference TRBV9 and TRBJ2-5, is DSGVTQTPKHLITATGQRVTLRCSPRSGDLSVYWYQQSLDQGLQFLIQYYNGEERAKGNILERFSAQQFPDLHSELNLSSLELGDSALYFCASNRGDRETQYFGPGTRLLVL.

The chain has TRBV5-4 and TRBJ2-1; 13 nucleotides match TRBD2. CDR1 SGHNT and CDR2 YYREEE come from the germline V gene (reference sequence). Trimming took 2 bases from V and 6 from J; bases not matched to a gene: 2. This CDR3 comprises 15 residues. In DNA form, the CDR3 reads TGTGCCAGCAGCTTACTAGCGGGGGGGTCCAATGAGCAGTTCTTC. The encoded protein is CASSLLAGGSNEQFF.

CDR3 sequence: CATSDPGVRSTDTQYF. The CDR3 bases are TGTGCCACCAGTGACCCAGGGGTCCGCAGCACAGATACGCAGTATTTT. The V call is TRBV24-1, the J call TRBJ2-3; a possible D gene is TRBD1 (6 bases). Germline-derived CDR1 and CDR2 are KGHDR and SFDVKD. CDR3 size: 16 residues. V lost 4 bases and J 0 bases, leaving 13 bases between the germline ends.